These T cell receptor beta chains were read from a single sample in a study of prognosis after radiotherapy for stage I lung cancer. TCRdb passed the multiplex PCR reads through MiXCR, listing each CDR3 protein once. The table has tens of thousands of distinct CDR3 sequences, about 32% seen once. The sequencing used PBMCs, collected before or after stereotactic body radiation therapy (not recorded which). These TCRs come from a donor older than 45 with non-small cell lung cancer. The conserved cysteine and the conserved F or W are not part of the CDR3 here. Clone size is shown for a subset of rows, as once, few, many or a class of expanded clone.

CDR3 protein: ASSQGQPAQETQY
clone size: NA
J gene: TRBJ2-5
V gene: TRBV5-8

CDR3 protein: ATSRERRGWETQY
clone size: many
J gene: TRBJ2-5
V gene: TRBV15

CDR3 protein: VSSRQDRGIYEQY
clone size: NA
J gene: TRBJ2-7
V gene: TRBV28

CDR3 protein: ATSRDRLALMIDEQY
clone size: many
J gene: TRBJ2-7
V gene: TRBV15

CDR3 protein: ASSFRGSGELF
clone size: NA
J gene: TRBJ2-2
V gene: TRBV27

CDR3 protein: ASSVGLAGTDTQY
clone size: NA
J gene: TRBJ2-3
V gene: TRBV6-4

CDR3 protein: ASSAGTGGNRGYT
clone size: many
J gene: TRBJ1-2
V gene: TRBV7-8

CDR3 protein: ASTWDRTYEQY
clone size: many
J gene: TRBJ2-7
V gene: TRBV2

CDR3 protein: SARPINSGETQPQH
clone size: many
J gene: TRBJ1-5
V gene: TRBV20-1

CDR3 protein: ASSGQARGIWITIY
clone size: NA
J gene: TRBJ1-3
V gene: TRBV6-2/TRBV6-3

CDR3 protein: ASIYNEQF
clone size: NA
J gene: TRBJ2-1
V gene: TRBV7-2

CDR3 protein: ATSPGGPQMWEY
clone size: NA
J gene: TRBJ2-3
V gene: TRBV6-1

CDR3 protein: ASSPLGYQETQY
clone size: many
J gene: TRBJ2-5
V gene: TRBV18

CDR3 protein: SAPRRSWSTDTQY
clone size: NA
J gene: TRBJ2-3
V gene: TRBV20-1

CDR3 protein: ASSLSGGGYEQY
clone size: NA
J gene: TRBJ2-7
V gene: TRBV7-3